The source of this T cell receptor beta chain is a study of shared clonotypes between healthy human individuals. At the level of the study: Used for every donor were three CD4 naive, three CD4 memory, two CD8 naive and one CD8 memory plate. Study-wide findings and caveats: Naive subsets, compared against memory subsets, generally had larger estimated richness values. Genetic and exposure-history diversity was limited by the few donors.

Trimming took 8 bases from V and 1 from J, leaving 9 bases between them. The V gene's germline CDR1 is SEHNR and CDR2 FQNEAQ (reference sequence). CDR3 length: 12 residues. A word on this clone: Its cognate antigen is unknown.

Profiled with immunoSEQ multiplex PCR; TCRdb holds only in-frame clones, not every one. The sample carries about 1.5 million clones, around 95% recorded once. The CD4+ fraction was divided into a CD45RA+ naive subset and a CD45RA-negative memory subset. The TCR was taken from a man younger than 40 in good health. The sequenced sample was naive CD4+ T cells sorted from blood. The subset is: CD45RA+ positively selected. The V and J genes are TRBV7-9 and TRBJ2-7; the D gene is possibly TRBD1 (5 bases). The CDR3 loop is CASSDSSYEQYF. The CDR3 coding sequence is TGTGCCAGCTCCGACAGTTCCTACGAGCAGTACTTC. The full variable domain, with the rest looked up from reference TRBV7-9 and TRBJ2-7, is DTGVSQNPRHKITKRGQNVTFRCDPISEHNRLYWYRQTLGQGPEFLTYFQNEAQLEKSRLLSDRFSAERPKGSFSTLEIQRTEQGDSAMYLCASSDSSYEQYFGPGTRLTVT.